This T cell receptor (beta chain) is drawn from a study of cytomegalovirus exposure and HLA in healthy donors. Study information: HLA-typed donors contributed 80 million or so unique TCRs, which were held in an early data release.

Trimming left V 4 bases short and J 2 bases short, with 12 bases between. This CDR3 region has 15 residues. Germline CDR1 and CDR2: GTSNPN and SVGIG (reference sequence). General observations from the study: A previous analysis found most TCR beta V segments productive roughly 90% or roughly 30% of the time. Three of the chains that were CMV-associated were confirmed in vitro to be specific for CMV antigens. Accounts indicate the classifier identified cytomegalovirus status with strong specificity and sensitivity.

The PCR had 60 Vbeta and 13 Jbeta primers. Generated by immunoSEQ multiplex PCR, the TCRdb table keeps only in-frame clones and is missing some. The profile shows about 140,000 clones, 65% to 80% of them singletons. Notes on this clone: Antigen unknown.

The sample taken for sequencing was PBMCs. The TCR comes from a male donor in good health and CMV-seronegative. The chain joins TRBV30 to TRBJ1-6; a weak D match, TRBD1 (6 bases). The chain's CDR3 is CAWIHGTPYNSPLHF. DNA of the CDR3: TGTGCCTGGATACACGGGACACCCTATAATTCACCCCTCCACTTT. Full variable domain (rest looked up from reference TRBV30 and TRBJ1-6): SQTIHQWPATLVQPVGSPLSLECTVEGTSNPNLYWYRQAAGRGLQLLFYSVGIGQISSEVPQNLSASRPQDRQFILSSKKLLLSDSGFYLCAWIHGTPYNSPLHFGNGTRLTVT.